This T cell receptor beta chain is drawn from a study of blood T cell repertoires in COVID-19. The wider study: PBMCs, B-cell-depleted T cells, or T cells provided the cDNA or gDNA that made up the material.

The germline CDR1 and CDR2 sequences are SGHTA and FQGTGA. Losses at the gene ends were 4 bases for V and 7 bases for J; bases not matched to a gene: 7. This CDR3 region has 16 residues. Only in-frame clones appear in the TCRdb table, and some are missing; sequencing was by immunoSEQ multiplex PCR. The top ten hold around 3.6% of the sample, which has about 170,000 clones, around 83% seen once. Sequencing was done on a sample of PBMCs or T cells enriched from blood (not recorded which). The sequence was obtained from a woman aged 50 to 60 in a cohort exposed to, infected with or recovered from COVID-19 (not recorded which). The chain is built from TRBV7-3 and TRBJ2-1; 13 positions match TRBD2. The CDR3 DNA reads TGTGCCAGCAGCTCCCCGGGACTAGCGGGAATAAATGAGCAGTTCTTC. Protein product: CASSSPGLAGINEQFF.